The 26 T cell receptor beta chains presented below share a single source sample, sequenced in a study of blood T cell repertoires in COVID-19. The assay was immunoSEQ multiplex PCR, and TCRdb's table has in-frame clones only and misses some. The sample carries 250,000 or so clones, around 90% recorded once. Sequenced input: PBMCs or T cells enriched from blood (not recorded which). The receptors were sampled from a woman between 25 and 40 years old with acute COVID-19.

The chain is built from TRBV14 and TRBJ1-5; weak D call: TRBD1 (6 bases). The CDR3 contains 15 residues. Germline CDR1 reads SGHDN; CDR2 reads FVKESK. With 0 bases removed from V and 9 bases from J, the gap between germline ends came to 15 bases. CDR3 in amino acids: CASSQEGGATRPQHF. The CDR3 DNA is TGTGCCAGCAGCCAAGAAGGGGGGGCGACTAGGCCCCAGCATTTT.

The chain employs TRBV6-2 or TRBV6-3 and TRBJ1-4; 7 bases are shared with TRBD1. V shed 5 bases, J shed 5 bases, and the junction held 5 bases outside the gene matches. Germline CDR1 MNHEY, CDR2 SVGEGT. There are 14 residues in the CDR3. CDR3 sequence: CASSRQGQNEKLFF. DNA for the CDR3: TGTGCCAGCAGTCGACAGGGCCAAAATGAAAAACTGTTTTTT.

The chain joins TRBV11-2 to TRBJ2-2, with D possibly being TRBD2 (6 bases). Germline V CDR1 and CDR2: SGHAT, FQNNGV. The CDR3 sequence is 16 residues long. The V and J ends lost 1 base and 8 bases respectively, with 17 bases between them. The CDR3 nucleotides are TGTGCCAGCAGCTTAGTGGGCGGGACTCAAAATGGGGAGCTGTTTTTT. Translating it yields CASSLVGGTQNGELFF.

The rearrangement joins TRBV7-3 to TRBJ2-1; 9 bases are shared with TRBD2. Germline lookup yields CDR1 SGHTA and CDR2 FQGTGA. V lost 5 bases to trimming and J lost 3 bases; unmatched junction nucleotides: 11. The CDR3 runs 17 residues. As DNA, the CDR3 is TGTGCCAGCAGCCCAATGCGGGGGGGAGGCGTCTACAATGAGCAGTTCTTC. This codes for CASSPMRGGGVYNEQFF.

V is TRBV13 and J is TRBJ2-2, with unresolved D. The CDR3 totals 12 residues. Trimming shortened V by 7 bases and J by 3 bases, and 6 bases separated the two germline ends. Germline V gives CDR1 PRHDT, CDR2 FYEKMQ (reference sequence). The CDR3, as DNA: TGTGCCAGCACCCGAGACACCGGGGAGCTGTTTTTT. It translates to CASTRDTGELFF.

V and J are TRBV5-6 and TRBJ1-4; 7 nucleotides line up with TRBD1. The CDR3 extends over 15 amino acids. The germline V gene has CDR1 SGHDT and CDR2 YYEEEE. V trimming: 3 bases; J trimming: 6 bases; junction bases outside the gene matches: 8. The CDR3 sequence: CASSYLLGGHEKLFF. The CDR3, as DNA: TGTGCCAGCAGCTACTTATTAGGGGGCCATGAAAAACTGTTTTTT.

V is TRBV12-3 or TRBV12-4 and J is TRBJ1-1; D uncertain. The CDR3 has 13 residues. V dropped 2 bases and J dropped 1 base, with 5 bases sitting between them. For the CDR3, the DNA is TGTGCCAGCAGTTTACAACAGAACACTGAAGCTTTCTTT. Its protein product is CASSLQQNTEAFF.

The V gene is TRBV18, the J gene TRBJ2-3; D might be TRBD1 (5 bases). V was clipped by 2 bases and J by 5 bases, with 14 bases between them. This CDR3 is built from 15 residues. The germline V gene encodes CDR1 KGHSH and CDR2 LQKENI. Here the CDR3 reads CASSPDWGTRDTQYF. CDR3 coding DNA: TGTGCCAGCTCACCAGACTGGGGCACCAGAGATACGCAGTATTTT.

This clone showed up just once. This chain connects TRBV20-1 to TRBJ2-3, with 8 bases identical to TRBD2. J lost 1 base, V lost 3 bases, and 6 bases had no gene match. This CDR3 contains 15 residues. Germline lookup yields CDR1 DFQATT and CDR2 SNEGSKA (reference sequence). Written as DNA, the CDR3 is TGCAGTGCTAGTGGTGGGCGGGAGGGCACAGATACGCAGTATTTT. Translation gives CSASGGREGTDTQYF.

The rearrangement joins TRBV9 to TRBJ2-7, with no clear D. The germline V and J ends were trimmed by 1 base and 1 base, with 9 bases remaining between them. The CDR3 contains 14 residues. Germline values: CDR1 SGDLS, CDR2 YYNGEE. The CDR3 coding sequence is TGTGCCAGCAGCGTAACCAGTCTTTCCTACGAGCAGTACTTC. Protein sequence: CASSVTSLSYEQYF.

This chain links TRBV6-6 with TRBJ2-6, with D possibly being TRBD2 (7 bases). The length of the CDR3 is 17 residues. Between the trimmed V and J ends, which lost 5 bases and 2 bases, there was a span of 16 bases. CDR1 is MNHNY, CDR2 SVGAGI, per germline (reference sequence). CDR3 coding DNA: TGTGCCAGCAGTCCCCTTGGGGGGGCAGCTGGGGCCAACGTCCTGACTTTC. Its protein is CASSPLGGAAGANVLTF.

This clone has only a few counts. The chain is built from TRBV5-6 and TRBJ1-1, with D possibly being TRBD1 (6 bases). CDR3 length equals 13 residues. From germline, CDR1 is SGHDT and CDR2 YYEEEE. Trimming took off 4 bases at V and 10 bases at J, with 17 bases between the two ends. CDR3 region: CASSPLSGGAAFF. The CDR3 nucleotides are TGTGCCAGCAGCCCCTTATCCGGGGGGGCAGCTTTCTTT. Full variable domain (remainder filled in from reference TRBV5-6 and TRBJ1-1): DAGVTQSPTHLIKTRGQQVTLRCSPKSGHDTVSWYQQALGQGPQFIFQYYEEEERQRGNFPDRFSGHQFPNYSSELNVNALLLGDSALYLCASSPLSGGAAFFGQGTRLTVV.

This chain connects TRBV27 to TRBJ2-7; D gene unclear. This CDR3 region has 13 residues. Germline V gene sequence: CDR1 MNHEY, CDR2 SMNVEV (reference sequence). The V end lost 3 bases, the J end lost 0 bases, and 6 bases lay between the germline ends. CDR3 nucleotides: TGTGCCAGCAGTTTTTATAGCTCCTACGAGCAGTACTTC. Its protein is CASSFYSSYEQYF.

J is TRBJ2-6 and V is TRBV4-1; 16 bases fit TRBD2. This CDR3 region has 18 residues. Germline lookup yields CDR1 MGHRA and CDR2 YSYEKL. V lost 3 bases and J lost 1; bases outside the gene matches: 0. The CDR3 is CASSQGLAGGSGANVLTF. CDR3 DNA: TGCGCCAGCAGCCAGGGACTAGCGGGAGGGTCTGGGGCCAACGTCCTGACTTTC.

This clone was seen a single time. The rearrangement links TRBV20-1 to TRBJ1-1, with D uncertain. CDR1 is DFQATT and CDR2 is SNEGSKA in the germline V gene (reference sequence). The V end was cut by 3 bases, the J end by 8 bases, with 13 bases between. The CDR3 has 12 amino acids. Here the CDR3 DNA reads TGCAGTGCTAGTCGAGAGTCTTCAGAAGCTTTCTTT. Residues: CSASRESSEAFF.

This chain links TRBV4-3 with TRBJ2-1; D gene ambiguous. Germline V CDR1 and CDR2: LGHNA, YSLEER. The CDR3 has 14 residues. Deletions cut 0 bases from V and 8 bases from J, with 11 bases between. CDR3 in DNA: TGCGCCAGCAGCCAAGATATCGCCGGAGATGAGCAGTTCTTC. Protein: CASSQDIAGDEQFF.

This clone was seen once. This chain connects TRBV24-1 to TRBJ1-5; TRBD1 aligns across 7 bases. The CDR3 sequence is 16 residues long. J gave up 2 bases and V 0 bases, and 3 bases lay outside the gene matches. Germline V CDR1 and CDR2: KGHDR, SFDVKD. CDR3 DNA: TGTGCCACCAGTGATTTGCCCACAGGGGGCAATCAGCCCCAGCATTTT. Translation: CATSDLPTGGNQPQHF.

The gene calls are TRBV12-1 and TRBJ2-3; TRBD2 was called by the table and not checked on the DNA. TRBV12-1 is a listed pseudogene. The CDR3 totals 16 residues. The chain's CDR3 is CASSFKSGSEGDTQYF. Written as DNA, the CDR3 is TGTGCCAGCAGCTTTAAATCTGGTAGCGAAGGAGATACGCAGTATTTT.

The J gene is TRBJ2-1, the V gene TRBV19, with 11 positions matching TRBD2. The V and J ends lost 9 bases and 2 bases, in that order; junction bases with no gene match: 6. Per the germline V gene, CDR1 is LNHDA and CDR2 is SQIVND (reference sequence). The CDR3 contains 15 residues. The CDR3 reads CASKVAGGPYNEQFF. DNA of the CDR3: TGTGCCAGCAAGGTAGCGGGAGGGCCCTACAATGAGCAGTTCTTC.

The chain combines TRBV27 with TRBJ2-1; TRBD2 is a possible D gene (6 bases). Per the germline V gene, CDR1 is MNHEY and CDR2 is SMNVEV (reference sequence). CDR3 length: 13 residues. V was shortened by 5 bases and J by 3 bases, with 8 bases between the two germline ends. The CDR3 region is CASSVADYNEQFF. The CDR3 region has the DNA TGTGCCAGCAGTGTAGCGGACTACAATGAGCAGTTCTTC.

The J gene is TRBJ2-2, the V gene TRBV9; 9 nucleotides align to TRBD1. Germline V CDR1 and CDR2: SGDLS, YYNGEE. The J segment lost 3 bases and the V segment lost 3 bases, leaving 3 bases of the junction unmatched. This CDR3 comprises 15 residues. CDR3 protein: CASSARDRDTGELFF. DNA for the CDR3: TGTGCCAGCAGCGCCCGGGACAGGGACACCGGGGAGCTGTTTTTT.

In DNA, the CDR3 is TGTGCCAGCAGCCTGAACGGGGGGTGGGATACGCAGTATTTT. Its translation is CASSLNGGWDTQYF. The chain employs TRBV7-2 and TRBJ2-3; 7 nucleotides agree with TRBD2. The germline V gene has CDR1 SGHTA and CDR2 FQGNSA. V shed 5 bases, J shed 6 bases, and the junction held 8 bases outside the gene matches. This CDR3 comprises 14 residues. The variable domain in full, with the rest retrieved from reference TRBV7-2 and TRBJ2-3, is GAGVSQSPSNKVTEKGKDVELRCDPISGHTALYWYRQSLGQGLEFLIYFQGNSAPDKSGLPSDRFSAERTGGSVSTLTIQRTQQEDSAVYLCASSLNGGWDTQYFGPGTRLTVL.

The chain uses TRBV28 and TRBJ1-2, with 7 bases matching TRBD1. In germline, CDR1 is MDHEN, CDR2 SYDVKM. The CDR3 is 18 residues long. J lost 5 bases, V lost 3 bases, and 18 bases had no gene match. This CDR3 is CASSLIWNPRQGQYGYTF. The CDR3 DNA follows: TGTGCCAGCAGTTTGATATGGAATCCCAGACAGGGACAGTATGGCTACACCTTC.

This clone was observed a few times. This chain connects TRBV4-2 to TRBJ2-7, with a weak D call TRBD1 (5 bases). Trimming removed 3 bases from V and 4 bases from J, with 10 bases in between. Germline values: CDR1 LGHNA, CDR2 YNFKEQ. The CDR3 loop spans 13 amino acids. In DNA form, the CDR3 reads TGTGCCAGCAGCCATGGCCAGGGATACGAGCAGTACTTC. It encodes CASSHGQGYEQYF.

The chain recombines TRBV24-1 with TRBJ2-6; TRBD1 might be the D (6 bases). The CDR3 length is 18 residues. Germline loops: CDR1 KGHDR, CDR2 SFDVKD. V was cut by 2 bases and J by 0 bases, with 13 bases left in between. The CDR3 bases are TGTGCCACCAGTGATTGGGGCACAGGGAACTCTGGGGCCAACGTCCTGACTTTC. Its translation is CATSDWGTGNSGANVLTF.

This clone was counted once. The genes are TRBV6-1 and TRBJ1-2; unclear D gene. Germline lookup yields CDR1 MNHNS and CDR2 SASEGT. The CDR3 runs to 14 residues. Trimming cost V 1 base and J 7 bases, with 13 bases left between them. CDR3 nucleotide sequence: TGTGCCAGCAGTGAAGGAAGTCAGGCCACTGGCTACACCTTC. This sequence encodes CASSEGSQATGYTF.